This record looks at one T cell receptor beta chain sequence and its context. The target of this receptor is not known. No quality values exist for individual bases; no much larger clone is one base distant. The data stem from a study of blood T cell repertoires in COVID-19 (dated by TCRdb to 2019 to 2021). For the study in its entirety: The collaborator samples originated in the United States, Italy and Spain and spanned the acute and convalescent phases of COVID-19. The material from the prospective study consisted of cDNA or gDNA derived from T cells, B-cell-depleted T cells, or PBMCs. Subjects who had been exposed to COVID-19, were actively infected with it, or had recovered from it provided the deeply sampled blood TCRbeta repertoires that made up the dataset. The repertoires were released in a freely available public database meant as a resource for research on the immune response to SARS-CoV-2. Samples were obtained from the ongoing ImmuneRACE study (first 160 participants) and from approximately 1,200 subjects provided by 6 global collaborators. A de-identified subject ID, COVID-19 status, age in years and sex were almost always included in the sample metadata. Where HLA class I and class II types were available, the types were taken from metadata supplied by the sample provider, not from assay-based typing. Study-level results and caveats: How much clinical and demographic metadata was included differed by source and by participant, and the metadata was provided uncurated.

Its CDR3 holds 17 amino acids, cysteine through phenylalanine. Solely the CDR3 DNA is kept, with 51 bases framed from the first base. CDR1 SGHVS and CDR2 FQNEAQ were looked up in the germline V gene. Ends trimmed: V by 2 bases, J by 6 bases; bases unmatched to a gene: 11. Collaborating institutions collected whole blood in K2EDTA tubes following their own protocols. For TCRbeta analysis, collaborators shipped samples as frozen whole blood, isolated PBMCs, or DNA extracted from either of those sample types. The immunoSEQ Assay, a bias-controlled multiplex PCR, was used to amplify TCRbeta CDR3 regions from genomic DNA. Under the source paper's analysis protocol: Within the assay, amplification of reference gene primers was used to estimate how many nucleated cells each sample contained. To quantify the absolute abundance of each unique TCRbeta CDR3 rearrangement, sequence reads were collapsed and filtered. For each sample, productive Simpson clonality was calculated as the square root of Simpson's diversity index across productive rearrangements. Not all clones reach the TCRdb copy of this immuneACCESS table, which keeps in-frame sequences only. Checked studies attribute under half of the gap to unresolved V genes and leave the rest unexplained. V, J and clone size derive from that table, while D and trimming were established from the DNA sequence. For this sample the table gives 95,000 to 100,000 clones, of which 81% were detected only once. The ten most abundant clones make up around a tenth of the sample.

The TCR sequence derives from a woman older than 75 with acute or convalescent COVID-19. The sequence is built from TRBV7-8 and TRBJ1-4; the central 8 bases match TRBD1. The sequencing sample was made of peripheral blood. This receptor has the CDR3 CASSLSTSGGLYEKLFF. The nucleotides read TGTGCCAGCAGCTTATCGACATCAGGGGGCCTATATGAAAAACTGTTTTTT.